A single sample gave rise to the 21 T cell receptor beta chains below, sequenced in a study of CD8 T cells in ankylosing spondylitis (dated by TCRdb to about 2017). Libraries were prepared through 5' RACE. Data came from an Illumina HiSeq 2500. TCRdb passed the public sequencing reads through fastp at Q25 and MiXCR, retaining productive beta sequences. Duplicate CDR3 protein sequences are folded into a single record with the most common DNA and genes. In all, the sample holds approximately 220,000 distinct CDR3 sequences, and more than 25% of those were seen once. The top ten hold just over 6.5% of the sample. Source material: blood, either unsorted or a sorted T cell fraction (not recorded which). These receptors came from a male donor with ankylosing spondylitis or in good health (not recorded which).

V usage is TRBV5-8 and J usage is TRBJ2-5; the match to TRBD1 covers 10 bases. The V gene end was trimmed by 1 base and the J gene end by 4 bases; junction bases not matched to a gene: 7. Germline V gene sequence: CDR1 SGHTS, CDR2 YDEGEE. CDR3 size: 16 residues. Written as DNA, the CDR3 is TGTGCCAGCAGCTTGAGGTTGACAGGGGGCTTAGAGACCCAGTACTTC. It translates to CASSLRLTGGLETQYF.

This clonotype was counted at least ten times. The chain links TRBV5-1 to TRBJ1-2, with D tentatively TRBD1 (6 bases). Germline assignment: CDR1 SGHRS and CDR2 YFSETQ. The CDR3 length is 14 residues. V was clipped by 3 bases and J by 2 bases, with 11 bases between them. The CDR3 DNA follows: TGCGCCAGCAGCTCAACAGGGAGCAACTATGGCTACACCTTC. This translates into CASSSTGSNYGYTF.

The V call is TRBV3-1, the J call TRBJ1-2, with D possibly being TRBD1 (5 bases). Germline V gene lookup returns CDR1 LGHDT and CDR2 YNNKEL (reference sequence). Deletions cut 2 bases from V and 7 bases from J, with 11 bases between. The CDR3 is 13 residues long. CDR3 protein: CASSQRDGSGYTF. CDR3 bases: TGTGCCAGCAGCCAACGGGACGGGAGTGGCTACACCTTC.

V usage is TRBV29-1 and J usage is TRBJ2-3, with D possibly being TRBD2 (5 bases). V lost 8 bases and J lost 3, with 15 bases in between. Germline-derived CDR1 and CDR2 are SQVTM and ANQGSEA. This CDR3 has 13 amino acids. CDR3 DNA: TGCAGCCTCCTCGGGTCGGGGACAGATACGCAGTATTTT. The encoded protein is CSLLGSGTDTQYF.

The J gene is TRBJ2-3, the V gene TRBV10-3, with 10 bases identical to TRBD2. Trimming cost V 2 bases and J 3 bases; bases outside gene matches: 5. The CDR3 length is 16 residues. CDR1 is ENHRY and CDR2 is SYGVKD in the germline V gene. The CDR3 DNA reads TGTGCCATCAGTGAGAACCTAGCGGGAGCTACAGATACGCAGTATTTT. Translation gives CAISENLAGATDTQYF.

This clonotype appeared many times. The rearrangement uses TRBV12-3 or TRBV12-4 and TRBJ2-7; 13 bases match TRBD2. V shed 1 base and J 2 bases; nucleotides not matched to a gene: 5. The CDR3 runs to 17 residues. CDR3 coding DNA: TGTGCCAGCAGTTTAGTCTCGGGGACTAGCGGGGCCTACGAGCAGTACTTC. Translated: CASSLVSGTSGAYEQYF.

The V call is TRBV12-3 or TRBV12-4, the J call TRBJ2-1, with D perhaps TRBD2 (5 bases). The CDR3 totals 14 residues. Between the trimmed V and J ends, which lost 3 bases and 8 bases, there was a span of 14 bases. The CDR3 DNA reads as TGTGCCAGCAGTTTTGAGGGTAGGGTCGATGAGCAGTTCTTC. Translating gives CASSFEGRVDEQFF.

This clonotype was counted at least ten times. The rearrangement uses TRBV20-1 and TRBJ2-5, with 8 bases lining up with TRBD2. CDR1 DFQATT and CDR2 SNEGSKA come from the germline V gene (reference sequence). Trimming cost V 4 bases and J 3 bases; bases outside gene matches: 4. CDR3 size: 13 residues. This CDR3 is CSATSSGKETQYF. Here the CDR3 DNA reads TGCAGTGCTACTAGTAGCGGGAAAGAGACCCAGTACTTC.

This clonotype was seen ten or more times. The chain links TRBV29-1 to TRBJ2-5; 8 nucleotides match TRBD2. Germline V gene data show CDR1 as SQVTM and CDR2 as ANQGSEA. Germline trimming cut 6 bases from V and 2 bases from J; bases unmatched to any gene: 5. The CDR3 is made up of 13 amino acids. CDR3 nucleotides: TGCAGCGTCGGGGGGGGAATACAAGAGACCCAGTACTTC. It translates to CSVGGGIQETQYF. Combining the CDR3 with reference TRBV29-1 and TRBJ2-5 gives the whole variable domain SAVISQKPSRDICQRGTSLTIQCQVDSQVTMMFWYRQQPGQSLTLIATANQGSEATYESGFVIDKFPISRPNLTFSTLTVSNMSPEDSSIYLCSVGGGIQETQYFGPGTRLLVL.

As regards this clonotype: This may come from a read error, since a much larger clone is one base off. It is likely a read error, because the conserved phenylalanine at the end of the CDR3 is missing. CDR3: CASSRKLDAGEAFL. The CDR3 DNA sequence: TGTGCCAGCAGCCGGAAACTGGACGCTGGGGAAGCTTTCTTA. The chain carries TRBV7-2 and TRBJ1-1; D is unclear. V lost 5 bases and J lost 8, with 18 bases in between. The CDR3 runs to 14 residues. Germline V gene lookup returns CDR1 SGHTA and CDR2 FQGNSA.

The J gene is TRBJ2-7, the V gene TRBV7-9; TRBD1 matches at 9 bases. Trimming removed 4 bases from V and 3 bases from J; junction bases left unmatched: 4. Germline CDR1 and CDR2: SEHNR and FQNEAQ (reference sequence). The CDR3 is 14 amino acids. The CDR3 DNA sequence: TGTGCCAGCAGCTCGGGACAGGGATTCTACGAGCAGTACTTC. It is translated as CASSSGQGFYEQYF. The whole variable domain, filled in from reference TRBV7-9 and TRBJ2-7, reads DTGVSQNPRHKITKRGQNVTFRCDPISEHNRLYWYRQTLGQGPEFLTYFQNEAQLEKSRLLSDRFSAERPKGSFSTLEIQRTEQGDSAMYLCASSSGQGFYEQYFGPGTRLTVT.

Ten or more counts support this clonotype. This chain links TRBV3-1 with TRBJ2-7, with D uncertain. From germline, CDR1 is LGHDT and CDR2 YNNKEL (reference sequence). V shed 1 base and J shed 3 bases, with 4 bases lying between them. The CDR3 has 12 residues. CDR3 DNA: TGTGCCAGCAGCCAAGGATTCTACGAGCAGTACTTC. It encodes CASSQGFYEQYF.

The chain employs TRBV7-3 and TRBJ2-7; D gene unclear. V lost 5 bases to trimming and J lost 5 bases, with 10 bases between them. Germline CDR1 SGHTA, CDR2 FQGTGA. There are 12 residues in the CDR3. CDR3 amino acids: CASSTQGNEQYF. The CDR3, as DNA: TGTGCCAGCAGCACCCAAGGGAACGAGCAGTACTTC.

The chain recombines TRBV4-3 with TRBJ2-7; tentatively, D is TRBD2 (5 bases). The length of the CDR3 is 14 residues. Looked up from germline, CDR1 is LGHNA and CDR2 is YSLEER. V lost 2 bases and J lost 0, with 8 bases in between. The CDR3 DNA sequence: TGCGCCAGCAGCCAAACTGGGAGCTCCTACGAGCAGTACTTC. It specifies CASSQTGSSYEQYF.

The count of this clonotype is one. The CDR3 DNA reads as TGCGCCAGCAGGGGAACAGGGGCTGGGGCCAACGTCCTGACTTTC. Translating it yields CASRGTGAGANVLTF. This chain links TRBV10-2 with TRBJ2-6; TRBD1 matches at 7 bases. Germline values: CDR1 WSHSY, CDR2 SAAADI. J was trimmed by 2 bases and V by 6 bases; bases with no gene match: 4. This CDR3 is 15 amino acids long.

This sequence joins TRBV18 and TRBJ2-5; TRBD1 matches at 9 bases. V gave up 2 bases and J gave up 4 bases; unmatched junction bases: 5. Germline V CDR1 and CDR2: KGHSH, LQKENI. The CDR3 totals 15 residues. CDR3 loop: CASSPGTGLGETQYF. The CDR3 coding sequence is TGTGCCAGCTCACCAGGGACAGGGCTCGGAGAGACCCAGTACTTC.

At least ten counts were recorded for this clonotype. The chain couples TRBV2 to TRBJ2-5; 7 nucleotides agree with TRBD2. The CDR3 totals 15 residues. Germline lookup yields CDR1 SNHLY and CDR2 FYNNEI. With V trimmed by 7 bases and J by 5 bases, 13 bases remained unmatched. The CDR3 region is CASTPLRREIETQYF. The DNA of the CDR3 is TGTGCCAGCACCCCCCTTAGGCGGGAGATCGAGACCCAGTACTTC.

This sequence joins TRBV12-3 or TRBV12-4 and TRBJ2-2; D may be TRBD2 (6 bases). The CDR3 extends over 14 amino acids. V was pared by 6 bases and J by 2 bases, with 10 bases between. The CDR3 here is CASSTGLNTGELFF. The CDR3 DNA reads TGTGCCAGCAGCACGGGACTCAACACCGGGGAGCTGTTTTTT.

The chain recombines TRBV29-1 with TRBJ2-1, with 7 bases identical to TRBD1. The trim removed 1 base at V and 2 bases at J, leaving 2 bases unmatched. Germline-derived CDR1 and CDR2 are SQVTM and ANQGSEA. The length of the CDR3 is 14 residues. The CDR3 sequence is CSVEARGTYNEQFF. CDR3 coding DNA: TGCAGCGTTGAAGCCAGGGGGACCTACAATGAGCAGTTCTTC.

This clonotype has ten or more counts. CDR3: CASSVGTAYYEQYF. CDR3 nucleotide sequence: TGTGCCAGCAGCGTAGGGACAGCCTACTACGAGCAGTACTTC. The chain links TRBV9 to TRBJ2-7; possibly TRBD1 for D (6 bases). Germline V gene data show CDR1 as SGDLS and CDR2 as YYNGEE. This CDR3 region has 14 residues. V was clipped by 0 bases and J by 3 bases, with 10 bases between them.

This clonotype appeared many times. The CDR3 DNA follows: TGCAGCGCCCCGAAGACGGACCATCAAGAGACCCAGTACTTC. This gives the protein CSAPKTDHQETQYF. This chain links TRBV29-1 with TRBJ2-5; no firm D call. V was clipped by 7 bases and J by 2 bases, with 17 bases between them. CDR1 and CDR2 from the germline V gene are SQVTM and ANQGSEA. The CDR3 length is 14 residues.